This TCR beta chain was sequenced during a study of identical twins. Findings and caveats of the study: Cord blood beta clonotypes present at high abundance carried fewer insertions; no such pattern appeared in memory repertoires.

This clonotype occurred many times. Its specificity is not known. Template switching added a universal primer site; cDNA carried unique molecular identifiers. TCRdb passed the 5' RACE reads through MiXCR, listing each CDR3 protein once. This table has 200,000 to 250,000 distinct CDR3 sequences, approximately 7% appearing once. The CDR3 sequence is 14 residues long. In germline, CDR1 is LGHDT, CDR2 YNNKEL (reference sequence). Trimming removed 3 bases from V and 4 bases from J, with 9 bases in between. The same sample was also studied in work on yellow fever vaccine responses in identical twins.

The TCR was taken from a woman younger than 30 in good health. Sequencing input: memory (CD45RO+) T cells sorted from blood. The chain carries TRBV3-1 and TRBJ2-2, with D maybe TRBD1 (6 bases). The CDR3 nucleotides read TGTGCCAGCAGCCACCTGGGGGCCACCGGGGAGCTGTTTTTT. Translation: CASSHLGATGELFF. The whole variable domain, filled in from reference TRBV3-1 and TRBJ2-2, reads DTAVSQTPKYLVTQMGNDKSIKCEQNLGHDTMYWYKQDSKKFLKIMFSYNNKELIINETVPNRFSPKSPDKAHLNLHINSLELGDSAVYFCASSHLGATGELFFGEGSRLTVL.